The clone carrying this T cell receptor beta chain appeared a few times. The antigen is unknown. Researchers took RNA transcripts and amplified the TCR beta CDR3 regions from them. An initial round of RT-PCR targeting the TCR CDR3 relied on the HTBI primer set. Using its own MiXCR run on the multiplex PCR reads, TCRdb lists one record per CDR3 protein. The data hold over 550,000 distinct CDR3 sequences, with 16% observed a single time. CDR1 is LNHDA and CDR2 is SQIVND in the germline V gene (reference sequence). V was pared by 10 bases and J by 0 bases, with 25 bases between. CDR3 length: 17 amino acids. This entry belongs to a study of T cells in Graves' hyperthyroidism and ophthalmopathy. General study results and limits: A model of 13 V-J pairs discriminated ophthalmopathy from stable hyperthyroidism. The model foresaw ophthalmopathy a median 6.5 months prior to onset.

This sample holds PBMCs from under 11 ml fresh peripheral blood. The sample consisted of blood. The source of this sequence is a woman younger than 35 with Graves' hyperthyroidism. The chain combines TRBV19 with TRBJ2-7, with D perhaps matching TRBD2 (5 bases). The CDR3 sequence: CATRRRVGRGLSYEQYF. CDR3 DNA sequence: TGTGCCACAAGGCGAAGGGTAGGACGAGGACTCTCCTACGAGCAGTACTTC.